Below, one T cell receptor (beta chain) is given with its context. This specimen comes from a study of blood T cell repertoires in COVID-19. Method: immunoSEQ multiplex PCR; TCRdb's copy keeps in-frame clones and lacks some. The sample lists over 200,000 clones, around 80% occurring once. The sequenced material came from peripheral blood. This TCR was recovered from a human donor in a cohort sampled during active COVID-19.

CDR3 in amino acids: CASSYDRVKGYTF. CDR3 bases: TGTGCCAGCAGTTATGACAGGGTCAAAGGCTACACCTTC. This rearrangement joins TRBV6-5 to TRBJ1-2, with 7 bases aligning to TRBD1. V was clipped by 3 bases and J by 8 bases; unmatched bases: 6. Per the germline V gene, CDR1 is MNHEY and CDR2 is SVGAGI. There are 13 residues in the CDR3.